Ten or more counts support the clone carrying this TCR beta chain. The target antigen is unknown. Preparing the TCRbeta library involved the use of unique molecular identifiers. TCRdb passed the PCR reads through MiXCR, listing each CDR3 protein once. Of 100,000 or so distinct CDR3 sequences in the sample, 5% to 6% were seen once. The CDR3 has 15 residues. V trimming: 1 base; J trimming: 4 bases; junction bases outside the gene matches: 1. Germline CDR1 SGHRS, CDR2 YFSETQ. These data come from a study of T-cell reconstitution after alpha-beta-depleted transplantation in children. Findings and caveats of the study: About two months after transplant, alpha-beta T cells reportedly came from several hundred expanded graft clones. T cells produced anew were the main source of T-cell counts and diversity one year after transplant.

The sequencing here drew on PBMCs, mostly from graft donor cells, taken 60 days after TCRalphabeta/CD19-depleted stem cell transplant. The receptor was isolated from a female patient aged 2-10 years who had a stem cell transplant for Fanconi anemia, so the T cells may come from the graft donor. This chain joins TRBV5-1 and TRBJ2-2; 10 nucleotides match TRBD1. CDR3 sequence reads: CASSLWTGGTGELFF. CDR3 nucleotides: TGCGCCAGCAGCTTGTGGACAGGGGGCACCGGGGAGCTGTTTTTT.